The 18 T cell receptor beta chains reported below all come from one sample, sequenced in a study of CD8 T cells in ankylosing spondylitis. Broader study findings: Characteristic, it appeared, of ankylosing spondylitis blood was a TCR beta motif of about eight highly homologous variants.

TCRdb used MiXCR to reprocess the 5' RACE reads, holding one entry per CDR3 protein. The table has a few hundred thousand distinct CDR3 sequences, around 8% seen once. Their recognized antigens are unknown. The sample was blood, either unsorted or a sorted T cell fraction (not recorded which). The receptors shown here come from a male donor with ankylosing spondylitis.

This clonotype was picked up a small number of times. The chain is built from TRBV11-1 and TRBJ1-4; the D is unclear. The CDR3 runs to 14 residues. The V and J ends lost 5 bases and 1 base respectively, with 8 bases between them. Germline CDR1 reads SGHAT; CDR2 reads FQDESV (reference sequence). The DNA of the CDR3 is TGTGCCAGCAGCATCCCGGGAACTAATGAAAAACTGTTTTTT. The encoded protein is CASSIPGTNEKLFF.

A few counts support this clonotype. The rearrangement joins TRBV7-9 to TRBJ2-1, with 7 bases that match TRBD1. The CDR3 sequence is 14 residues long. Trimming at V came to 3 bases and at J to 2 bases, leaving 1 base not matched to a gene. Germline V gene data show CDR1 as SEHNR and CDR2 as FQNEAQ (reference sequence). CDR3 residues: CASSFQGAYNEQFF. CDR3 in DNA: TGTGCCAGCAGCTTCCAGGGGGCCTACAATGAGCAGTTCTTC.

V usage is TRBV15 and J usage is TRBJ2-1; D tentatively reads TRBD1 or TRBD2 (6 bases each). The CDR3 runs to 14 residues. V was trimmed by 0 bases and J by 9 bases, leaving 12 bases between them. Germline V gene sequence: CDR1 LNHNV, CDR2 YYDKDF (reference sequence). CDR3 coding DNA: TGTGCCACCAGCAGAGATAGAGGGGGGATTGAGCAGTTCTTC. This gives the protein CATSRDRGGIEQFF.

In its sample, this clonotype was seen a few times. The J gene is TRBJ2-3, the V gene TRBV12-5; tentatively, D is TRBD1 (6 bases). V was pared by 3 bases and J by 5 bases, with 15 bases between. This CDR3 has 15 amino acids. Germline-derived CDR1 and CDR2 are LGHNT and FRNRAP. DNA for the CDR3: TGTGCTAGTGGTTTCGAACAGGGTTATGGAGATACGCAGTATTTT. This translates into CASGFEQGYGDTQYF.

As for this clonotype: This could be a read error, since a much larger clone is one nucleotide away. The CDR3 ends on some other residue instead of the conserved phenylalanine or tryptophan, so this is likely a read error. This chain links TRBV12-3 or TRBV12-4 with TRBJ1-1, with a tentative D call TRBD1 (5 bases). Trimming removed 3 bases from V and 0 bases from J, with 8 bases in between. The CDR3 covers 14 residues. CDR3 in DNA: TGTGCCAGCAGTTTTGACAGTCTGAACACTGAAGCTTTCTTA. Encoded protein: CASSFDSLNTEAFL.

This clonotype appeared a few times. The chain couples TRBV20-1 to TRBJ1-4; D gene unclear. Between the trimmed V and J ends, which lost 5 bases and 4 bases, there was a span of 11 bases. The CDR3 contains 13 residues. Germline CDR1 is DFQATT and CDR2 is SNEGSKA (reference sequence). The CDR3 protein is CSASKPSNEKLFF. CDR3 nucleotide sequence: TGCAGTGCTTCCAAACCGAGTAATGAAAAACTGTTTTTT.

CDR3 sequence: CATGTGGHQPQHF. In DNA, the CDR3 is TGTGCCACCGGGACAGGGGGCCACCAGCCCCAGCATTTT. This chain joins TRBV24-1 and TRBJ1-5, with 12 bases lining up with TRBD1. Germline V gene lookup returns CDR1 KGHDR and CDR2 SFDVKD. This CDR3 spans 13 amino acids. The J segment lost 7 bases and the V segment lost 9 bases, leaving 3 bases of the junction unmatched.

The chain joins TRBV29-1 to TRBJ2-3, with D maybe TRBD1 (6 bases). With 3 bases removed from V and 10 bases from J, the gap between germline ends came to 23 bases. Germline CDR1 reads SQVTM; CDR2 reads ANQGSEA. The CDR3 loop spans 15 amino acids. The CDR3 sequence is CSVDGTRANTWAQYF. CDR3 bases: TGCAGCGTTGATGGGACACGAGCCAATACGTGGGCGCAGTATTTT.

This clonotype was detected many times. The rearrangement links TRBV5-1 to TRBJ1-1; possibly TRBD1 for D (6 bases). The CDR3 loop spans 13 amino acids. Germline CDR1 is SGHRS and CDR2 is YFSETQ. V lost 5 bases and J lost 4, with 12 bases in between. The CDR3 is CASRLRGGTEAFF. The CDR3 DNA sequence: TGCGCCAGCAGACTCAGGGGTGGCACTGAAGCTTTCTTT.

This clonotype showed up just a few times. V gene TRBV27 combines with J gene TRBJ1-5; the D is unclear. The germline V and J ends were trimmed by 3 bases and 6 bases, with 15 bases remaining between them. The CDR3 covers 15 residues. Germline CDR1 is MNHEY and CDR2 is SMNVEV (reference sequence). CDR3 in DNA: TGTGCCAGCAGTTTTTCCGGGGTGGGGAGTCAGCCCCAGCATTTT. Protein: CASSFSGVGSQPQHF.

This chain connects TRBV7-9 to TRBJ2-1, with 8 bases that match TRBD2. Per the germline V gene, CDR1 is SEHNR and CDR2 is FQNEAQ (reference sequence). The CDR3 length is 15 residues. Trimming took 2 bases from V and 6 from J; bases not matched to a gene: 6. The CDR3 protein is CASSLLAGTPNEQFF. The DNA of the CDR3 is TGTGCCAGCAGCTTATTAGCGGGGACCCCCAATGAGCAGTTCTTC.

The table lists this clonotype with a few counts. This sequence joins TRBV27 and TRBJ1-5; D call uncertain. The V and J ends lost 4 bases and 0 bases respectively, with 10 bases between them. The germline V gene has CDR1 MNHEY and CDR2 SMNVEV (reference sequence). The CDR3 runs to 15 residues. This CDR3 reads CASSSPEYSNQPQHF. The CDR3 nucleotides are TGTGCCAGCAGTTCACCAGAGTATAGCAATCAGCCCCAGCATTTT.

This chain uses TRBV24-1 with TRBJ2-7; 8 nucleotides agree with TRBD1. J was trimmed by 1 base and V by 8 bases; bases with no gene match: 3. CDR1 KGHDR and CDR2 SFDVKD come from the germline V gene. This CDR3 is 13 amino acids long. CDR3 sequence: CATTRTGSYEQYF. The CDR3 bases are TGTGCCACCACTAGGACAGGGTCCTACGAGCAGTACTTC.

This clonotype was counted at least ten times. The chain couples TRBV9 to TRBJ2-1; TRBD2 matches 9 bases. Germline CDR1 is SGDLS and CDR2 is YYNGEE. The CDR3 extends over 17 amino acids. The V segment lost 0 bases and the J segment 2 bases; nucleotides outside the gene matches: 6. CDR3 residues: CASSVDPLAGTYNEQFF. CDR3 sequence (DNA): TGTGCCAGCAGCGTAGACCCGCTAGCGGGGACCTACAATGAGCAGTTCTTC.

This clonotype occurred many times. V usage is TRBV9 and J usage is TRBJ1-5; TRBD1 is a possible D gene (5 bases). Germline values: CDR1 SGDLS, CDR2 YYNGEE. CDR3 length: 14 residues. The V end lost 4 bases, the J end lost 8 bases, and 16 bases lay between the germline ends. The CDR3 DNA reads as TGTGCCAGCAGCCCCAGTGGGGGGTCGGAGCCCCAGCATTTT. It specifies CASSPSGGSEPQHF.

This clonotype was seen a few times. The CDR3 sequence is CASSSAGFTDTQYF. As DNA, the CDR3 is TGTGCCAGCAGTTCAGCGGGGTTCACAGATACGCAGTATTTT. The J gene is TRBJ2-3, the V gene TRBV6-5, with 7 bases fitting TRBD2. Losses at the gene ends were 4 bases for V and 2 bases for J; bases not matched to a gene: 3. CDR3 length: 14 amino acids. Germline CDR1 MNHEY, CDR2 SVGAGI.

This clonotype showed up just a few times. The rearrangement uses TRBV5-1 and TRBJ2-5; the D gene is possibly TRBD1 (6 bases). Germline V gives CDR1 SGHRS, CDR2 YFSETQ. V was clipped by 5 bases and J by 3 bases, with 14 bases between them. This CDR3 comprises 14 residues. CDR3 sequence reads: CASRLTGAEETQYF. The DNA for the CDR3 is TGCGCCAGCAGGTTGACAGGAGCGGAAGAGACCCAGTACTTC.

The chain couples TRBV11-2 to TRBJ2-1; 8 bases align to TRBD2. The CDR3 consists of 15 residues. Trimming at V came to 5 bases and at J to 9 bases, leaving 12 bases not matched to a gene. Germline CDR1 and CDR2: SGHAT and FQNNGV. CDR3 loop: CASSPRAGLVSEQFF. For the CDR3, the DNA is TGTGCCAGCAGCCCGAGGGCGGGACTAGTCAGTGAGCAGTTCTTC.